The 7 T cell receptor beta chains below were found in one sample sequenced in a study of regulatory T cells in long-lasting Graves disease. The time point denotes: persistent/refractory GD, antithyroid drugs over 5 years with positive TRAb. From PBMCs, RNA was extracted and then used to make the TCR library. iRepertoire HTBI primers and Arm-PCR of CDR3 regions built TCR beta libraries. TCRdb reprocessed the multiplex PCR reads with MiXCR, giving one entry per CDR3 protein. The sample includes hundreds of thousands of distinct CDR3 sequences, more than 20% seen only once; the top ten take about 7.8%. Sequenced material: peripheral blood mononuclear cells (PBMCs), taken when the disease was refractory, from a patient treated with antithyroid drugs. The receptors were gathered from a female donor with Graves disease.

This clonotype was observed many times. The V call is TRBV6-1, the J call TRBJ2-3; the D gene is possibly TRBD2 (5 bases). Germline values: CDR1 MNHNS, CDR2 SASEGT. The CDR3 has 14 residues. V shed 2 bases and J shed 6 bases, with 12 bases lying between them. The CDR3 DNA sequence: TGTGCCAGCAGTGAACGTTCGGAGGACGATACGCAGTATTTT. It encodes CASSERSEDDTQYF.

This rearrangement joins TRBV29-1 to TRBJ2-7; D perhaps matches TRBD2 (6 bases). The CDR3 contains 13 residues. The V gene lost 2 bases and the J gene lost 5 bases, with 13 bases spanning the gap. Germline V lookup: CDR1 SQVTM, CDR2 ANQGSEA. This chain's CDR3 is CSVEWGGVNEQYF. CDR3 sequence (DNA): TGCAGCGTTGAATGGGGCGGGGTCAACGAGCAGTACTTC.

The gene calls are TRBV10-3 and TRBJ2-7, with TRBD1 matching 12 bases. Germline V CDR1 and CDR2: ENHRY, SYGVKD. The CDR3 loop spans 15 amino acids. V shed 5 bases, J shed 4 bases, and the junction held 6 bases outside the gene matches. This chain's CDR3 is CAISPGQGAMYEQYF. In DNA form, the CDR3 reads TGTGCCATCAGTCCGGGACAGGGGGCGATGTACGAGCAGTACTTC.

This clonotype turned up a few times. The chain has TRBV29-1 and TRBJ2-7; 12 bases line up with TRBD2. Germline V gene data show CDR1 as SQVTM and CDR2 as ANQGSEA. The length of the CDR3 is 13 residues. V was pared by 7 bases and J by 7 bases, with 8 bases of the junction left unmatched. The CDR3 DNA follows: TGCAGCGGGAGACTAGCGGGAGTACGAGAGCAGTACTTC. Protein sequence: CSGRLAGVREQYF.

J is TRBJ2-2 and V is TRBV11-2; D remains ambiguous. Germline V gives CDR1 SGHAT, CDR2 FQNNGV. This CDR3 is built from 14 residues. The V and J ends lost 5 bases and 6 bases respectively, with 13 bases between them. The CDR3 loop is CASSLSGPAGELFF. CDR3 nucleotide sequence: TGTGCCAGCAGCCTCTCGGGCCCGGCCGGGGAGCTGTTTTTT.

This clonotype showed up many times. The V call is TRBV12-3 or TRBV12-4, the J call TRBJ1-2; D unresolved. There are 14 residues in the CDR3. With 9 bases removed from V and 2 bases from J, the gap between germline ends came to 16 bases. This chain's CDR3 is CASGAPGQNYGYTF. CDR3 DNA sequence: TGTGCCAGTGGCGCCCCCGGGCAGAACTATGGCTACACCTTC.

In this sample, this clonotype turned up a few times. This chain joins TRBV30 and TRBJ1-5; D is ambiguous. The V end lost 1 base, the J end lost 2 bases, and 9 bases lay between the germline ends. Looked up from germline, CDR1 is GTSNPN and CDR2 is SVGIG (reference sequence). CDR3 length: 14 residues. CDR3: CAWSENWGNQPQHF. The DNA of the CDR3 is TGTGCCTGGAGTGAAAACTGGGGCAATCAGCCCCAGCATTTT. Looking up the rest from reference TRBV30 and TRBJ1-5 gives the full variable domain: SQTIHQWPATLVQPVGSPLSLECTVEGTSNPNLYWYRQAAGRGLQLLFYSVGIGQISSEVPQNLSASRPQDRQFILSSKKLLLSDSGFYLCAWSENWGNQPQHFGDGTRLSIL.